The TCR beta chain described here comes from a study of blood T cell repertoires in COVID-19. Across the whole study: Acute and convalescent COVID-19 specimens originated in the United States, Italy and Spain.

CDR3 size: 14 residues. Trimming removed 4 bases at V and 6 bases at J, with 15 bases between. Germline-derived CDR1 and CDR2 are SEHNR and FQNEAQ (reference sequence). Using immunoSEQ multiplex PCR, the repertoire was profiled, and TCRdb retains in-frame clones only, with some absent. The sample contains 94,000 or so clones, around nine tenths of which appear only once. This receptor was obtained from a woman between 65 and 79 years old with acute or convalescent COVID-19. This sequence joins TRBV7-9 and TRBJ1-1; tentatively, D is TRBD1 (6 bases). Material: peripheral blood. The DNA of the CDR3 is TGTGCCAGCAGCTCCTGGACAGAAAGTGCTGAAGCTTTCTTT. It is translated as CASSSWTESAEAFF. Full variable domain (remainder filled in from reference TRBV7-9 and TRBJ1-1): DTGVSQNPRHKITKRGQNVTFRCDPISEHNRLYWYRQTLGQGPEFLTYFQNEAQLEKSRLLSDRFSAERPKGSFSTLEIQRTEQGDSAMYLCASSSWTESAEAFFGQGTRLTVV.